These 13 T cell receptor beta chains were all obtained from the same sample, sequenced in a study of T cell responses to AZD1222 COVID-19 vaccine. Sequenced by immunoSEQ multiplex PCR; TCRdb stores in-frame clones only, minus some. The sample carries about 150,000 clones, about 87% recorded once. The sample in question was peripheral blood, obtained 28 days after the second AZD1222 dose. Receptor source: an adult who received the AZD1222 COVID-19 vaccine.

The chain recombines TRBV2 with TRBJ1-2; 8 bases fit TRBD1. Trimming took 7 bases from V and 3 from J; bases not matched to a gene: 7. Germline assignment: CDR1 SNHLY and CDR2 FYNNEI. The CDR3 sequence is 14 residues long. The CDR3 loop reads CASIRTGSDYGYTF. For the CDR3, the DNA is TGTGCCAGCATCCGGACAGGGTCGGACTATGGCTACACCTTC.

CDR3 in DNA: TGTGCCAGCAGCCGGGAAGGCAGGGGGCTGCAAGAGACCCAGTACTTC. Its protein is CASSREGRGLQETQYF. V usage is TRBV28 and J usage is TRBJ2-5; TRBD1 aligns across 8 bases. This CDR3 spans 16 amino acids. Germline lookup yields CDR1 MDHEN and CDR2 SYDVKM. V dropped 6 bases and J dropped 2; count of bases not matched to a gene: 11.

V and J are TRBV5-1 and TRBJ1-3, with 9 bases fitting TRBD1. The CDR3 spans 16 residues. CDR1 is SGHRS and CDR2 is YFSETQ in the germline V gene. V shed 4 bases, J shed 2 bases, and the junction held 7 bases outside the gene matches. CDR3 coding DNA: TGCGCCAGCAGCGGGGACAGGGAAAGAGCTGGAAACACCATATATTTT. Its protein product is CASSGDRERAGNTIYF.

The chain combines TRBV19 with TRBJ2-2; the D call may be TRBD1 or TRBD2 (5 bases each). The CDR3 loop spans 16 amino acids. V dropped 5 bases and J dropped 12 bases, with 25 bases sitting between them. Germline V CDR1 and CDR2: LNHDA, SQIVND (reference sequence). The DNA for the CDR3 is TGTGCCAGTAGTGTACCGGGACCCTCACCGACGACGCAGCTGTTTTTT. Amino acids: CASSVPGPSPTTQLFF.

This chain connects TRBV5-1 to TRBJ1-3; D ambiguous. Germline CDR1 is SGHRS and CDR2 is YFSETQ. The ends were cut back, 5 bases at V and 0 bases at J, with 9 bases in the middle. The CDR3 extends over 14 amino acids. This CDR3 reads CASSSSYSGNTIYF. In DNA, the CDR3 is TGCGCCAGCAGTTCAAGTTACTCTGGAAACACCATATATTTT.

The V and J genes are TRBV5-1 and TRBJ2-2; D might be TRBD1 (6 bases). V lost 0 bases and J lost 7, with 16 bases in between. Germline CDR1 SGHRS, CDR2 YFSETQ. This CDR3 region has 16 residues. This chain's CDR3 is CASSLDTGPISGELFF. The DNA of the CDR3 is TGCGCCAGCAGCTTGGACACAGGGCCTATCAGCGGGGAGCTGTTTTTT.

The CDR3 coding sequence is TGTGCCAGCACCAGAACCTTAAAAACAGATACGCAGTATTTT. Its protein is CASTRTLKTDTQYF. The J gene is TRBJ2-3, the V gene TRBV5-8; D remains unclear. Trimming took off 6 bases at V and 3 bases at J, with 14 bases between the two ends. The CDR3 is 14 amino acids. In germline, CDR1 is SGHTS, CDR2 YDEGEE. Based on the CDR3 plus reference TRBV5-8 and TRBJ2-3, the full variable domain is EAGVTQSPTHLIKTRGQQATLRCSPISGHTSVYWYQQALGLGLQFLLWYDEGEERNRGNFPPRFSGRQFPNYSSELNVNALELEDSALYLCASTRTLKTDTQYFGPGTRLTVL.

The chain uses TRBV2 and TRBJ2-3; TRBD2 matches 8 bases. The CDR3 spans 15 residues. Germline CDR1 reads SNHLY; CDR2 reads FYNNEI. After removal of 6 bases from V and 4 bases from J, the junction contained 9 bases not matched to a gene. The CDR3 here is CASSLAGMNSDTQYF. The DNA for the CDR3 is TGTGCCAGCAGCCTAGCGGGTATGAACTCAGATACGCAGTATTTT.

The chain employs TRBV7-2 and TRBJ1-2; 11 nucleotides line up with TRBD1. This CDR3 has 13 amino acids. The J segment lost 4 bases and the V segment lost 5 bases, leaving 0 bases of the junction unmatched. The germline V gene encodes CDR1 SGHTA and CDR2 FQGNSA. The DNA for the CDR3 is TGTGCCAGCAGCGGACAGGGGGCCTATGGCTACACCTTC. Protein product: CASSGQGAYGYTF.

This clone occurred once. The V call is TRBV5-1, the J call TRBJ1-2; the D gene is possibly TRBD1 (6 bases). CDR3 length: 13 amino acids. Germline V lookup: CDR1 SGHRS, CDR2 YFSETQ. V shed 5 bases and J shed 5 bases, with 13 bases lying between them. The CDR3 region has the DNA TGCGCCAGCAGTGAAGGGGGAGGGTATGGCTACACCTTC. Translating gives CASSEGGGYGYTF.

This chain joins TRBV12-3 or TRBV12-4 and TRBJ2-3, with no clear D. Trimming pared 1 base from V and 10 bases from J, leaving 9 bases between. The CDR3 spans 12 residues. The CDR3 is CASSLGAMSQYF. The CDR3, as DNA: TGTGCCAGCAGTTTAGGGGCCATGTCGCAGTATTTT.

This sequence joins TRBV19 and TRBJ2-7, with D possibly matching TRBD2 (5 bases). Germline-derived CDR1 and CDR2 are LNHDA and SQIVND (reference sequence). This CDR3 region has 14 residues. Trimming took 1 base from V and 3 from J, leaving 10 bases between them. The CDR3 DNA follows: TGTGCCAGTAGTATAGTTCCGGGGAGCTACGAGCAGTACTTC. Translating gives CASSIVPGSYEQYF.

The CDR3 DNA sequence: TGTGCCAGCAGCTTACAGGGCTTGGGGAACACCATATATTTT. This translates into CASSLQGLGNTIYF. The rearrangement joins TRBV7-2 to TRBJ1-3, with a possible D match to TRBD1 (5 bases). V gave up 2 bases and J gave up 7 bases, with 12 bases separating them. Germline V gene lookup returns CDR1 SGHTA and CDR2 FQGNSA. This CDR3 spans 14 amino acids.